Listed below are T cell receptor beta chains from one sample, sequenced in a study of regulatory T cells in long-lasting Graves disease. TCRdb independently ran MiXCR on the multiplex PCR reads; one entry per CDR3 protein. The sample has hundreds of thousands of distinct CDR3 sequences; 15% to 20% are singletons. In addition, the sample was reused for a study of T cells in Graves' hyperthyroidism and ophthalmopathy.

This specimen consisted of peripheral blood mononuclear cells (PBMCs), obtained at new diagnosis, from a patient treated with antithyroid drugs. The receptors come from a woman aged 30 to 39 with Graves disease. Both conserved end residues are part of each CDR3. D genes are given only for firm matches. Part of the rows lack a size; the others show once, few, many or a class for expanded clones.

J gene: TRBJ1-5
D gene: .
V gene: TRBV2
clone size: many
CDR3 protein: CASSNGPQKPQHF
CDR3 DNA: TGTGCCAGCAGTAACGGACCCCAAAAGCCCCAGCATTTT

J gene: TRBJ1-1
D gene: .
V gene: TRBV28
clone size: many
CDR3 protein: CASSLRQSLGAFF
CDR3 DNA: TGTGCCAGCAGTTTGAGGCAGTCCCTCGGGGCTTTCTTT

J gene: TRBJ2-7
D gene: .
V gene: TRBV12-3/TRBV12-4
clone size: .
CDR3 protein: CASSHPRPARVRSYEQYF
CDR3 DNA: TGTGCCAGCAGCCATCCCCGCCCCGCTCGGGTCCGCTCCTACGAGCAGTACTTC

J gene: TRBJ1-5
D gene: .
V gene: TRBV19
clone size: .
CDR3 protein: CASSITPYSDQPQHF
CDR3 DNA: TGTGCCAGTAGTATTACCCCGTATAGCGATCAGCCCCAGCATTTT

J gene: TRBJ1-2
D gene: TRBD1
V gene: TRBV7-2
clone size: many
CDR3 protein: CASSLLRQGSGYTF
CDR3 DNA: TGTGCCAGCAGCTTGTTAAGACAGGGGAGCGGCTACACCTTC

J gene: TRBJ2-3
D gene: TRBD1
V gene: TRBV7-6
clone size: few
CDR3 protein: CASSPSDRAADTQYF
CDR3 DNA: TGTGCCAGCAGCCCCTCTGACAGGGCGGCAGATACGCAGTATTTT

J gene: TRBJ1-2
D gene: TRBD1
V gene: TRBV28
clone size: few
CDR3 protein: CASSQGGTGKHGYTF
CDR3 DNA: TGTGCCAGCAGTCAAGGTGGGACAGGGAAACATGGCTACACCTTC

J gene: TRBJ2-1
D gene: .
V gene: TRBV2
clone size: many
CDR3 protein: CASSDGRVSSYNEQFF
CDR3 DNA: TGTGCCAGCAGTGATGGGCGGGTGAGCTCCTACAATGAGCAGTTCTTC

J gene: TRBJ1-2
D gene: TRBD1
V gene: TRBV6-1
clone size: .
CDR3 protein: CASIPQGGLHGYTF
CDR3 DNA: TGTGCCAGCATTCCACAGGGGGGGCTCCATGGCTACACCTTC

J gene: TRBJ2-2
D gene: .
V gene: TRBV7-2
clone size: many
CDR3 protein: CASSQELGTGELFF
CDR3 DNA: TGTGCCAGCAGTCAAGAACTGGGGACCGGGGAGCTGTTTTTT

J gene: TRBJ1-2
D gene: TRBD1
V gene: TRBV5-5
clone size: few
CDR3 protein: CASSLYRDSNYGYTF
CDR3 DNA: TGTGCCAGCAGCTTGTACCGGGACAGTAACTATGGCTACACCTTC

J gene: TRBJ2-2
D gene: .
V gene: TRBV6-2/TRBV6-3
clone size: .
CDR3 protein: CASRGRVGTGELFF
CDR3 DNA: TGTGCCAGCAGGGGGCGGGTTGGCACCGGGGAGCTGTTTTTT

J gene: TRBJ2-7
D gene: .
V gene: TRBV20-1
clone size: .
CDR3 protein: CSARARMAYEQYF
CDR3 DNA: TGCAGTGCTAGGGCCCGGATGGCCTACGAGCAGTACTTC

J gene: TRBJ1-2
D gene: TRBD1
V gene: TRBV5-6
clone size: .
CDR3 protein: CASSLTSTGGVYGYTF
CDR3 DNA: TGTGCCAGCAGCTTGACCTCGACAGGGGGGGTCTATGGCTACACCTTC

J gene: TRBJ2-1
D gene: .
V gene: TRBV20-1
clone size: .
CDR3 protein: CSAGRLAGFEQFF
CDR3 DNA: TGCAGTGCCGGACGGCTAGCCGGCTTCGAGCAGTTCTTC

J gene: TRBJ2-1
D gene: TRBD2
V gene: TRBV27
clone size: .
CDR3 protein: CASQQTSGSYNEQFF
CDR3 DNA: TGTGCCAGCCAACAGACTAGCGGGTCTTACAATGAGCAGTTCTTC

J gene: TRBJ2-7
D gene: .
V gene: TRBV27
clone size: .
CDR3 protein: CASSFWGSDEQYF
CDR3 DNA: TGTGCCAGCAGTTTTTGGGGTTCGGACGAGCAGTACTTC

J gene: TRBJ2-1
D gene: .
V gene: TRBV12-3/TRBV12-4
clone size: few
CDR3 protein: CASSHTVNEQFF
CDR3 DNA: TGTGCCAGCAGCCATACGGTCAATGAGCAGTTCTTC

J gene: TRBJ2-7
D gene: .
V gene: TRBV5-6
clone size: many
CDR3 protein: CASSSNIAGAVREQYF
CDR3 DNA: TGTGCCAGCAGTTCTAATATCGCAGGGGCTGTTCGCGAGCAGTACTTC

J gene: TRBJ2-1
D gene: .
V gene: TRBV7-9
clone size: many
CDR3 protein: CASSLLLRGSYNEQFF
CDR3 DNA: TGTGCCAGCAGCTTACTTCTACGCGGCTCCTACAATGAGCAGTTCTTC

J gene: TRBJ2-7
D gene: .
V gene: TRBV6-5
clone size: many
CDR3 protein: CASSYSDTLSSYEQYF
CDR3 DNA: TGTGCCAGCAGTTACTCTGACACCCTAAGCTCCTACGAGCAGTACTTC

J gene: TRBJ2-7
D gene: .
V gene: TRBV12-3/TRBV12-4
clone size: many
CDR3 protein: CASSRPEGEPRRSF
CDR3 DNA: TGTGCCAGCAGTCGTCCGGAGGGCGAACCACGGCGAAGCTTC

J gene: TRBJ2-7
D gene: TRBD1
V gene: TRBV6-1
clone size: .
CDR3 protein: CASRDGTGIYEQYF
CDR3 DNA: TGTGCCAGCAGAGACGGGACAGGAATCTACGAGCAGTACTTC

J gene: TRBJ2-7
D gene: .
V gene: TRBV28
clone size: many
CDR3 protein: CASSLLGVSYEQYF
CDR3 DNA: TGTGCCAGCAGTTTATTGGGAGTTTCCTACGAGCAGTACTTC

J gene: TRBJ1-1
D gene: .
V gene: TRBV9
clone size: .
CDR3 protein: CASSADHRRMNTEAFF
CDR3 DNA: TGTGCCAGCAGCGCAGACCACAGGAGAATGAACACTGAAGCTTTCTTT

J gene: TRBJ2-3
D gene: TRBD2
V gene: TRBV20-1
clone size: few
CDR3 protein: CSASLRLAASTDTQYF
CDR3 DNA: TGCAGTGCTAGCCTTAGACTAGCGGCTAGCACAGATACGCAGTATTTT

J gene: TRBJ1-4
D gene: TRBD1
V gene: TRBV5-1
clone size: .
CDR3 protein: CASSPGQAYATNEKLFF
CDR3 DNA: TGCGCCAGCTCTCCGGGACAGGCATATGCGACTAATGAAAAACTGTTTTTT

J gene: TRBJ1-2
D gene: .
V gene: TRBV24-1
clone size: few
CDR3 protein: CATSDIRGGNYGYTF
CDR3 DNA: TGTGCCACCAGTGATATCAGGGGCGGGAACTATGGCTACACCTTC

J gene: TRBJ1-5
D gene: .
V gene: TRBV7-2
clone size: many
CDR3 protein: CASSLEAGPTSYQPQHF
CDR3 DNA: TGTGCCAGCAGCTTAGAGGCAGGGCCGACGTCTTATCAGCCCCAGCATTTT

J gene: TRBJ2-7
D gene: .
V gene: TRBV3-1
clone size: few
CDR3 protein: CASSQDNGGPTKEQYF
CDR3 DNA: TGTGCCAGCAGCCAAGATAACGGAGGGCCTACGAAGGAGCAGTACTTC

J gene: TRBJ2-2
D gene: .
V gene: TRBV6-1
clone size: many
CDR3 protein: CASREGLRTGELFF
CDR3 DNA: TGTGCCAGCAGGGAGGGTTTAAGGACCGGGGAGCTGTTTTTT

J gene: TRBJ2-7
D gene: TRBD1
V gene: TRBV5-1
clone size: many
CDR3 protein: CASSLEPTGTGGDEQYF
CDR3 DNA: TGCGCCAGCAGCTTGGAACCCACCGGGACAGGGGGCGACGAGCAGTACTTC

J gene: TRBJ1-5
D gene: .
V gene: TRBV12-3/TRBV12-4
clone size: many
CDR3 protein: CASRQRGGNQPQHF
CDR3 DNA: TGTGCCAGCAGGCAAAGGGGTGGCAATCAGCCCCAGCATTTT

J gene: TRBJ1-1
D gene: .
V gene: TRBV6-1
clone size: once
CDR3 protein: CASSGFRGMNTEAFF
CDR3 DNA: TGTGCCAGCAGTGGTTTCAGGGGCATGAACACTGAAGCTTTCTTT

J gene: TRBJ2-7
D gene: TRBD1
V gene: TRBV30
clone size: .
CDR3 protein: CAWSTPGTGWYEQYF
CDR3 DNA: TGTGCCTGGAGTACCCCCGGGACAGGGTGGTACGAGCAGTACTTC

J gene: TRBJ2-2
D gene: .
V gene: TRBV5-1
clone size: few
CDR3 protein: CASRAGLLNTGELFF
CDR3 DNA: TGCGCCAGCAGGGCGGGACTCCTGAACACCGGGGAGCTGTTTTTT

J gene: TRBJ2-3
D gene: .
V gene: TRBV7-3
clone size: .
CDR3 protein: CEDGGGHSPGPPDTQYF
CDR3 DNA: TGTGAGGATGGAGGGGGCCACTCGCCGGGGCCACCAGATACGCAGTATTTT

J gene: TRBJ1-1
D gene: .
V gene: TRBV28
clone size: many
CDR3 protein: CASSFARGSLNTEAFF
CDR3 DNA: TGTGCCAGCAGTTTCGCCAGGGGATCCCTGAACACTGAAGCTTTCTTT

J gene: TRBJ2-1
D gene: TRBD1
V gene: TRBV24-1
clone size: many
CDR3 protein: CATSDNGRGFDNEQFF
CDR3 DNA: TGTGCCACCAGTGACAATGGCAGGGGGTTTGACAATGAGCAGTTCTTC

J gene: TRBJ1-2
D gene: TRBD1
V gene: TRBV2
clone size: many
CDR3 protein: CASSEWTGVNGYTF
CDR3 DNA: TGTGCCAGCAGTGAGTGGACAGGGGTGAATGGCTACACCTTC

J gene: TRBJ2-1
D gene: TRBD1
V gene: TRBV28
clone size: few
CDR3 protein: CASSFPAGTGWTLVEGYNEQFF
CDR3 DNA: TGTGCCAGCAGTTTCCCTGCGGGGACAGGGTGGACGTTGGTAGAGGGCTACAATGAGCAGTTCTTC

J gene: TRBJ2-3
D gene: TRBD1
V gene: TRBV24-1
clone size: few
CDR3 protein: CATSDSTPTGPDTQYF
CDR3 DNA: TGTGCCACCAGTGACTCGACCCCGACAGGGCCAGATACGCAGTATTTT

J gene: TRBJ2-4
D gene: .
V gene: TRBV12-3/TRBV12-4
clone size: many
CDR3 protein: CASSGVLGAKNIQYF
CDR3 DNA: TGTGCCAGCAGCGGGGTACTGGGTGCCAAAAACATTCAGTACTTC

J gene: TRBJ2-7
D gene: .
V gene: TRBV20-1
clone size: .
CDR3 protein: CSASPPGVDEQYF
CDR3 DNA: TGCAGTGCTAGCCCCCCGGGAGTAGACGAGCAGTACTTC

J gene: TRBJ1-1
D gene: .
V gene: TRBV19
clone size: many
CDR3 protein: CASRGQMNTEAFF
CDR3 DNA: TGTGCCAGCAGAGGACAGATGAACACTGAAGCTTTCTTT

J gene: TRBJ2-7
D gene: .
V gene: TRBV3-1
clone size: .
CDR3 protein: CASSQVPVYAYEQYF
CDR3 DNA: TGTGCCAGCAGCCAAGTCCCAGTATATGCCTACGAGCAGTACTTC

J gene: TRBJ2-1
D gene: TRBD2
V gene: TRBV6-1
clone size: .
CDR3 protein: CASPGTMGHEQFF
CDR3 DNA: TGTGCCAGCCCCGGGACTATGGGTCATGAGCAGTTCTTC

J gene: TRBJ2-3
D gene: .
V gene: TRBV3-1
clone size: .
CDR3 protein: CASSPMQAGGRDTQYF
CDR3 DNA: TGTGCCAGCAGCCCTATGCAGGCCGGGGGCAGAGATACGCAGTATTTT

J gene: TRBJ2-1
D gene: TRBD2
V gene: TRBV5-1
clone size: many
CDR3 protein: CASSLAREAYNEQFF
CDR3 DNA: TGCGCCAGCAGCTTGGCACGGGAGGCCTACAATGAGCAGTTCTTC

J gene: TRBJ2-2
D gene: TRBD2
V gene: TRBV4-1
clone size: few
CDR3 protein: CASSSRGSGVNTGELFF
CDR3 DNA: TGCGCCAGCAGCTCCCGAGGTAGCGGGGTGAACACCGGGGAGCTGTTTTTT

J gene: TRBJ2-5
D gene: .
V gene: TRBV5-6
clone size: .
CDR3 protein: CASSLDGIEETQYF
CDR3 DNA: TGTGCCAGCAGCTTGGACGGTATCGAAGAGACCCAGTACTTC

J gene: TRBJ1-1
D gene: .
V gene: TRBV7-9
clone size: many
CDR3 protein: CASSPELQGTEAFF
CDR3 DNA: TGTGCCAGCAGCCCCGAATTACAGGGCACTGAAGCTTTCTTT

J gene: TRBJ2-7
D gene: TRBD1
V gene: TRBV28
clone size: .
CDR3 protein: CASTLSNRWGTVSYEQYF
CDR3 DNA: TGTGCCAGCACGTTATCCAATCGATGGGGGACAGTGTCCTACGAGCAGTACTTC

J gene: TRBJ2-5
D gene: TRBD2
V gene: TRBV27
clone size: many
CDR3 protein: CASRPAGGLIETQYF
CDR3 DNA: TGTGCCAGCAGACCAGCGGGAGGGCTTATCGAGACCCAGTACTTC

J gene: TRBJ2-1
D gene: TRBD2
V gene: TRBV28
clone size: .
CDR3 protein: CASRSSGTKKNEQFF
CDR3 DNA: TGTGCCAGCAGGTCGAGCGGGACTAAAAAGAATGAGCAGTTCTTC

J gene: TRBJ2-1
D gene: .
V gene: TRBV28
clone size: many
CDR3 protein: CASSMAGSSYNEQFF
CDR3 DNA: TGTGCCAGCAGTATGGCCGGGAGCTCCTACAATGAGCAGTTCTTC

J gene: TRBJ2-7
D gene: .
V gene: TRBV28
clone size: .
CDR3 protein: CASSIGRQYF
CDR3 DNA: TGTGCCAGCAGCATCGGTAGGCAGTACTTC